Listed below are T cell receptor beta chains from one sample, sequenced in a study of blood T cell repertoires in COVID-19. Generated by immunoSEQ multiplex PCR, the TCRdb table keeps only in-frame clones and is missing some. The data hold some 200,000 clones, with approximately 78% observed a single time. The material sequenced was PBMCs or T cells enriched from blood (not recorded which). The receptor set was obtained from a man aged 35-49 years who had recovered from COVID-19. CDR3s include the opening cysteine and the closing phenylalanine or tryptophan. The D gene is left open where the match is weak. The size field is filled for only some rows; it gives once, few, many or a size class.

V gene,D gene,J gene,clone size,CDR3 DNA,CDR3 protein
TRBV4-1,TRBD2,TRBJ2-7,.,TGCGCCAGCAGCCAAGATTCAGGACTAGCCGGGGAGCAGTACTTC,CASSQDSGLAGEQYF
TRBV6-5,.,TRBJ1-1,.,TGTGCCAGCAGTTCGGGACTGATGAACACTGAAGCTTTCTTT,CASSSGLMNTEAFF
TRBV11-2,.,TRBJ2-7,.,TGTGCCAGCAGCTACTCCATAATCTACGAGCAGTACTTC,CASSYSIIYEQYF
TRBV19,TRBD1,TRBJ1-2,.,TGTGCCAGTAGTACCCGGGGACAGCGTCCAGTTTACACCTTC,CASSTRGQRPVYTF
TRBV4-1,.,TRBJ1-2,.,TGCGCCAGCAGCCAAGATGGTTCCGGGACATCGTATGGCTACACCTTC,CASSQDGSGTSYGYTF
TRBV19,TRBD1,TRBJ1-6,.,TGTGCCAGTAGCGGGACAGGGAATTCACCCCTCCACTTT,CASSGTGNSPLHF
TRBV15,.,TRBJ2-1,.,TGTGCCACCAGCAGAGTCCGACAAGCTAACTATGAGCAGTTCTTC,CATSRVRQANYEQFF
TRBV27,TRBD1,TRBJ1-2,.,TGTGCCAGCAAGGGAACAGGGGGCAACTATGGCTACACCTTC,CASKGTGGNYGYTF
TRBV29-1,.,TRBJ1-5,.,TGCAGCGTTCTGTGGAAGAGAGACAGAGTCCAGCATTTT,CSVLWKRDRVQHF
TRBV18,.,TRBJ2-7,.,TGTGCCAGCTCACGGGGTGGGGCATTGGAGCAGTACTTC,CASSRGGALEQYF
TRBV10-2,.,TRBJ1-2,few,TGCGCCAGCAGTGAGTCGAGAACTAGGAGGGCTAACTATGGCTACACCTTC,CASSESRTRRANYGYTF
TRBV4-1,.,TRBJ1-5,few,TGCGCCAGCAGCCAGGACTTTTCATATAGCAATCAGCCCCAGCATTTT,CASSQDFSYSNQPQHF
TRBV6-5,TRBD2,TRBJ2-7,.,TGTGCCAGCAGTTGGACTAGCGGGTCCTCCTACGAGCAGTACTTC,CASSWTSGSSYEQYF
TRBV19,TRBD2,TRBJ2-2,.,TGTGCCAGTAGTGCGCCCGGGCCAACTGCGGGGGGCGGGGAGCTGTTTTTT,CASSAPGPTAGGGELFF
TRBV5-4,TRBD2,TRBJ2-3,.,TGTGCCTGCGGACTAGGCCTATCCACAGATACGCAGTATTTT,CACGLGLSTDTQYF
TRBV5-1,TRBD2,TRBJ2-3,.,TGCGCCAGCAGTTCCGGGACTAGCGGTACAGATACGCAGTATTTT,CASSSGTSGTDTQYF
TRBV27,.,TRBJ1-5,.,TGTGCCAGCAGTATGATTGACTCCAATCAGCCCCAGCATTTT,CASSMIDSNQPQHF
TRBV19,.,TRBJ1-3,.,TGTGCCAGTACCGATGGGGTCGGGAGACGTAACACCATATATTTT,CASTDGVGRRNTIYF
TRBV29-1,TRBD1,TRBJ1-1,.,TGCAGCGCCAAGGGGGGACAGATGAACACTGAAGCTTTCTTT,CSAKGGQMNTEAFF
TRBV25-1,TRBD1,TRBJ2-5,few,TGTGCCAGCGGCGGACAGGGTCAAGAGACCCAGTACTTC,CASGGQGQETQYF
TRBV5-6,.,TRBJ1-5,.,TGTGCCAGCAGCTGGACTCGAGGAGGGATGGGCGACAGTCAGCCCCAGCATTTT,CASSWTRGGMGDSQPQHF
TRBV7-8,.,TRBJ2-7,once,TGTGCCAGCAGCTTAGGTCGGACAGAGCACGAGCAGTACTTC,CASSLGRTEHEQYF
TRBV11-2,.,TRBJ1-1,once,TGTGCCAGCAGCTCGATCCAAAGAGACACTGAAGCTTTCTTT,CASSSIQRDTEAFF
TRBV6-5,TRBD1,TRBJ1-2,.,TGTGCCAGCAGTTACTTGACGGGACAGGCCAGGGATGGCTACACCTTC,CASSYLTGQARDGYTF
TRBV5-6,TRBD1,TRBJ1-2,.,TGTGCCAGCAGTGAGGGGACAGCCTTGAACTATGGCTACACCTTC,CASSEGTALNYGYTF
TRBV3-1/TRBV3-2,TRBD2,TRBJ2-3,.,TGTGCCAGCAGCCGAACTAGCGGGAGTCCCGATACGCAGTATTTT,CASSRTSGSPDTQYF
TRBV6-5,.,TRBJ2-1,.,TGTGCCAGCAGCCGGAGGGGCTCCTACAATGAGCAGTTCTTC,CASSRRGSYNEQFF
TRBV2,.,TRBJ1-1,few,TGTGCCAGCAGTGGACAGAGGAACACTGAAGCTTTCTTT,CASSGQRNTEAFF
TRBV2,.,TRBJ1-2,once,TGTGCCAGCAGTGAAGATACCCCGGGAAGCAACTATGGCTACACCTTC,CASSEDTPGSNYGYTF
TRBV30,.,TRBJ1-4,once,TGTGCCTGGGCCGGTGGGAGGGGGAGTGGGGAAAAACTGTTTTTT,CAWAGGRGSGEKLFF
TRBV5-5,TRBD1,TRBJ1-1,.,TGTGCCAGCAGCAAAAGGGGGCAAACTGAAGCTTTCTTT,CASSKRGQTEAFF
TRBV28,TRBD1,TRBJ1-2,.,TGTGCCACCCAGGGGGCCAAGGGCTACACCTTC,CATQGAKGYTF
TRBV23-1,TRBD1,TRBJ1-5,.,TGCGCCAGCAGTCAAAACCGAGGGCCGGGAACGGGACAGAGGAAGGAGCCCCAGCATTTT,CASSQNRGPGTGQRKEPQHF
TRBV7-9,.,TRBJ2-1,.,TGTGCCAGCAGCCTCAGGTCGTATGAGCAGTTCTTC,CASSLRSYEQFF
TRBV28,TRBD1,TRBJ1-1,.,TGTGCCACGTTGGGGACAGGGGAAAACACTGAAGCTTTCTTT,CATLGTGENTEAFF
TRBV5-1,.,TRBJ1-2,.,TGCGCCAGCAGCTACAGGGCTGAAAACGGCTACACCTTC,CASSYRAENGYTF
TRBV5-1,.,TRBJ1-1,.,TGCGCCAGCAGCTTGTCACGTACGGTAACTGAAGCTTTCTTT,CASSLSRTVTEAFF
TRBV6-5,TRBD1,TRBJ1-6,.,TGTGCCAGCAGTTATCTCAGGGGGCAACATAATTCACCCCTCCACTTT,CASSYLRGQHNSPLHF
TRBV24-1,TRBD1,TRBJ2-7,.,TGTGCCACCAGTGAAGCAGGGGGCAGGTACGAGCAGTACTTC,CATSEAGGRYEQYF
TRBV10-1,.,TRBJ2-5,.,TGCGCCAGCAGTGAGTCTAGCGGAACAGGAGGGACCCAGTACTTC,CASSESSGTGGTQYF
TRBV6-5,TRBD1,TRBJ1-1,.,TGTGCCAGCAGCACGGACAGGCGCACTGAAGCTTTCTTT,CASSTDRRTEAFF
TRBV3-1/TRBV3-2,.,TRBJ2-7,.,TGTGCCAGCAGCCCCTCCGGGAGCCCCTACGAGCAGTACTTC,CASSPSGSPYEQYF
TRBV6-5,TRBD1,TRBJ1-1,.,TGTGCCAGCAGTTTCCACAGGGGGGTGAACACTGAAGCTTTCTTT,CASSFHRGVNTEAFF
TRBV5-6,.,TRBJ1-5,.,TGTGCCAGCCTTCCCCCACCTGAGAGAGCCGGGAATCAGCCCCAGCATTTT,CASLPPPERAGNQPQHF
TRBV11-2,.,TRBJ2-5,once,TGTGCCAGCAGCCCCTTTGGGACATTCTCAGAGACCCAGTACTTC,CASSPFGTFSETQYF
TRBV5-8,TRBD1,TRBJ2-5,.,TGTGCCAGCAGCTTAACAGGGGTAAATCGAGAGACCCAGTACTTC,CASSLTGVNRETQYF
TRBV2,TRBD1,TRBJ1-4,.,TGTGCCAGCAGGGGGACAGGGGGACGCGGTGAAAAACTGTTTTTT,CASRGTGGRGEKLFF
TRBV15,.,TRBJ1-6,.,TGTGCCACCAGCAGAGTATCCGGGGGAGACCGGAGGTCACCCCTCCACTTT,CATSRVSGGDRRSPLHF
TRBV4-1,.,TRBJ1-2,few,TGCGCCAGCAGCCAAGAGGCCGCGGGAGGGGGTAACTATGGCTACACCTTC,CASSQEAAGGGNYGYTF
TRBV27,TRBD1,TRBJ1-5,.,TGTGCCAGCAGCCCCGACCCGGACAGGGGGAGAGGTAGCAATCAGCCCCAGCATTTT,CASSPDPDRGRGSNQPQHF
TRBV27,.,TRBJ1-6,.,TGTGCCAGCAGCCTTAGACAGGTTGGATCACCCCTCCACTTT,CASSLRQVGSPLHF
TRBV4-1,TRBD1,TRBJ1-5,few,TGCGCCAGCAGACTGGACCCCCGGGACAGGCCCGGACAGCCCCAGCATTTT,CASRLDPRDRPGQPQHF
TRBV6-1,TRBD1,TRBJ1-4,few,TGTGCCAGCAGTGAGGGACAGGGAAATGAAAAACTGTTTTTT,CASSEGQGNEKLFF
TRBV24-1,TRBD1,TRBJ1-2,.,TGTGCCACCAGTGATTCCCGGACAGGGAACGGCTACACCTTC,CATSDSRTGNGYTF